The clone carrying this TCR beta chain has a handful of counts. Its antigen is unknown. The data belong to a study of T-cell memory formation after mild COVID-19. Study outcomes and limitations: The study found contracting CD4+ clones mainly in CM and EM and contracting CD8+ clones in EMRA. Confirmation was lacking for SARS-CoV-2 specificity of second-wave clones that peaked on day 37.

From the 5' RACE reads, TCRdb called clonotypes with MiXCR, one entry per CDR3 protein. Altogether 260,000 or so distinct CDR3 sequences are present, 15% to 20% being singletons, with the ten largest covering roughly a fifth. CDR3 length equals 15 residues. Trimming removed 5 bases from V and 1 base from J, with 15 bases in between. CDR1 SGHDT and CDR2 YYEEEE come from the germline V gene. Material for sequencing was PBMCs or a T cell subset sorted from them (not recorded which). The TCR comes from a man younger than 35 who had mild COVID-19 (a few samples of this study predate the infection). Cell type and time point are not known. V is TRBV5-6 and J is TRBJ1-1, with a possible D match to TRBD1 (5 bases). CDR3 in DNA: TGTGCCAGCAGGGGGGGTTTCCCGTCGAACACTGAAGCTTTCTTT. It encodes CASRGGFPSNTEAFF.